This TCR beta chain was recorded in a study of CD8+CD57+ T cells in acquired aplastic anemia. This clonotype has ten or more counts. Patients selected for sequencing had displayed CD8+CD57+ cell expansion by flow cytometry. The patients, all of them, had severe acquired aplastic anemia. Sampling of blood occurred while the patients had still received no therapy. The germline CDR1 and CDR2 sequences are LNHDA and SQIVND (reference sequence). Trimming cost V 5 bases and J 3 bases, with 11 bases left between them. The CDR3 consists of 14 residues. Profiling that covered TCR beta VDJ and CDR3 relied on genomic DNA as its template. TCRdb re-called the reads with MiXCR, one entry per CDR3 protein. This sample carries roughly 180,000 distinct CDR3 sequences, approximately 48% of them seen once, and the ten largest clones take under 15%.

The receptor comes from a human donor with aplastic anemia. Sequenced sample: sorted CD4+, CD8+, or CD8+CD57+ T cells (not recorded which) from PBMCs. This chain connects TRBV19 to TRBJ1-3; no clear D gene. CDR3 bases: TGTGCCAGTAGTTTCAAGACGCATGGAAACACCATATATTTT. Protein: CASSFKTHGNTIYF.